This TCR beta chain stems from a study of blood T cell repertoires in COVID-19 (dated by TCRdb to the early 2020s). In the study overall: Samples from collaborators originated in the United States, Italy and Spain and spanned both the acute and convalescent phases of COVID-19. The prospective study material was composed of cDNA or gDNA derived from T cells, B-cell-depleted T cells, or PBMCs. Samples were obtained from the ongoing ImmuneRACE study (first 160 participants) and from 1,254 subjects provided by 6 global collaborators. Subjects who had been exposed to COVID-19, were actively infected with it, or had recovered from it provided the deeply sampled blood TCRbeta repertoires that made up the dataset. The repertoires were released in a freely available public database meant as a resource for research on the immune response to SARS-CoV-2. Where HLA class I and class II types were available, the types were taken from metadata supplied by the sample provider, not from assay-based typing. Sample metadata almost always included a de-identified subject ID, COVID-19 status, age in years and sex.

Broad study findings and their caveats: The amount of clinical and demographic metadata varied by source and participant and was provided uncurated.

Participants in the prospective study were enrolled through a virtual design, were aged 18 to 89 years, and lived in approximately 25 United States geographic areas. In the prospective study, participants were assigned to cohorts based on the clinical history participants reported in a screening survey and a study questionnaire. Recovered participants in ImmuneRACE Cohort 3 were defined by two consecutive negative NP/OP PCR tests, clearance by a healthcare professional, or resolution of symptoms. In the prospective study, whole blood, serum and a nasopharyngeal or oropharyngeal swab were collected from each participant by mobile phlebotomists. Additional blood draws and questionnaires over an approximately two-month period could optionally be provided by prospective study participants. Before DNA extraction, prospective study blood samples were shipped either frozen or at room temperature. TCRbeta CDR3 regions were amplified from genomic DNA using the immunoSEQ Assay, a bias-controlled multiplex PCR. As for how the authors treated the data: The number of nucleated cells in each sample was estimated by amplification of reference gene primers within the assay. To quantify the absolute abundance of each unique TCRbeta CDR3 rearrangement, sequence reads were collapsed and filtered. For each sample, productive Simpson clonality was calculated as the square root of Simpson's diversity index across productive rearrangements. TCRdb's version of the immuneACCESS table is confined to in-frame rearrangements and falls short of the full clone set. An unresolved V gene accounts for under half of the shortfall where checked; the remainder is of unknown origin. Clonal size and the V and J genes are those of that table, whereas D and trimming came from the DNA. The sample yields 150,000 to 250,000 clones; around 90% were counted once. 2% to 2.5% of the sample comes from the top ten.

Trimming takes 4 bases off V and 6 bases off J; junction bases not matched to a gene: 8. From the cysteine up to the phenylalanine, the CDR3 has a length of 15 residues. Solely the CDR3 DNA is kept, with 45 bases framed from the first base. CDR1 and CDR2, looked up from the germline V gene, are SGHTS and YDEGEE. Regarding this clone: Its binding antigen is unknown. One base away there is no much larger clone; base qualities are not given.

The TCR sequence derives from a woman aged 30 to 39 who had recovered from COVID-19. The sample comprised PBMCs or T cells enriched from blood (not recorded which). The chain is encoded by TRBV5-8 joined to TRBJ1-5; TRBD1 aligns with 9 central bases. The base sequence is TGTGCCAGCAGCCAATGGGGACAGGGTTCTCAGCCCCAGCATTTT. Its coded protein is CASSQWGQGSQPQHF.